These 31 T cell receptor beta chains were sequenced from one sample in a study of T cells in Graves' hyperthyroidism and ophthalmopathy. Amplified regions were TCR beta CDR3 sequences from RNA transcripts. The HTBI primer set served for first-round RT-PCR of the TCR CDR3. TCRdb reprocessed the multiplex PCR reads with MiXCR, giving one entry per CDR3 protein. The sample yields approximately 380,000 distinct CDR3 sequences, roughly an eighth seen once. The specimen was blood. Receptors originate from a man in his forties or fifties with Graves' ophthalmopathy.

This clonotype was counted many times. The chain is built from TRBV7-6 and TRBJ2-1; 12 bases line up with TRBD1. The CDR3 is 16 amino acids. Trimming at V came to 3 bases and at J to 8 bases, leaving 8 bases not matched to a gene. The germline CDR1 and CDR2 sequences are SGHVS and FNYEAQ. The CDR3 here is CASSFRGTGGMHEQFF. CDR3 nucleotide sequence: TGTGCCAGCAGCTTCCGCGGGACAGGGGGCATGCATGAGCAGTTCTTC.

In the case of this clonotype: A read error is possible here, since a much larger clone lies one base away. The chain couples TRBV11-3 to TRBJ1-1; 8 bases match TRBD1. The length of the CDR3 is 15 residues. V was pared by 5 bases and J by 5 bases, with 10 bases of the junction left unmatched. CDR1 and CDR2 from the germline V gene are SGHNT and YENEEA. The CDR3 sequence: CASSPGTGLGTEAFF. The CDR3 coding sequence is TGTGCCAGCAGCCCAGGGACAGGCTTGGGGACTGAAGCTTTCTTT.

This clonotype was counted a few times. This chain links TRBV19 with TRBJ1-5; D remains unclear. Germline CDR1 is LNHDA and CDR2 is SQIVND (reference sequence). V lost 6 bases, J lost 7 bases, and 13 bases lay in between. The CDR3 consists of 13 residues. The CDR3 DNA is TGTGCCAGTAGCTCAGAAAAGCGGCAGCCCCAGCATTTT. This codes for CASSSEKRQPQHF.

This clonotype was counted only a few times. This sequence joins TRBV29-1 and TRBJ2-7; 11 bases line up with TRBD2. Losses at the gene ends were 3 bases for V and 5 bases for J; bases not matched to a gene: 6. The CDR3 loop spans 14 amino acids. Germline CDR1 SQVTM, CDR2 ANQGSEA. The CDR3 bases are TGCAGCGTTGAGTCTTCGGGACTAGCGGACGAGCAGTACTTC. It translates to CSVESSGLADEQYF.

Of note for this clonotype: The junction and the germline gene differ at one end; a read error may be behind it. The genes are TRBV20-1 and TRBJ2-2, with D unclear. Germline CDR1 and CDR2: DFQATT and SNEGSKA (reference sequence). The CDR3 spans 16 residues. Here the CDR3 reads CSARDLVNSLTEELFF. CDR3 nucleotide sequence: TGCAGTGCTAGAGATCTAGTGAACTCGCTCACCGAGGAGCTGTTTTTT.

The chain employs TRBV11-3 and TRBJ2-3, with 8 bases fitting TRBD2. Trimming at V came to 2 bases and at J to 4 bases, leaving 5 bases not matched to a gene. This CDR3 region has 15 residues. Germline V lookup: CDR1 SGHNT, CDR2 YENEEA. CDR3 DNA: TGTGCCAGCAGCTTAAATGAACTAGCGGCAGATACGCAGTATTTT. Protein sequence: CASSLNELAADTQYF.

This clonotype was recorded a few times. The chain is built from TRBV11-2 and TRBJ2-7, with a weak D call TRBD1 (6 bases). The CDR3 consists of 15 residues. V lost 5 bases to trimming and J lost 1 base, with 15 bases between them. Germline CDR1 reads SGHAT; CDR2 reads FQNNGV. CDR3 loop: CASSAFPGHSYEQYF. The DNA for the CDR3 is TGTGCCAGCAGCGCCTTCCCGGGACATTCCTACGAGCAGTACTTC.

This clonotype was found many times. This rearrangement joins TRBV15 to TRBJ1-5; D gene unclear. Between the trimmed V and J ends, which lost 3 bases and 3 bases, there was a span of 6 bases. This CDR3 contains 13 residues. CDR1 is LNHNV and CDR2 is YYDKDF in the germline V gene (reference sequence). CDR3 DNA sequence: TGTGCCACCAGCAGGTCTCCCAATCAGCCCCAGCATTTT. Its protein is CATSRSPNQPQHF.

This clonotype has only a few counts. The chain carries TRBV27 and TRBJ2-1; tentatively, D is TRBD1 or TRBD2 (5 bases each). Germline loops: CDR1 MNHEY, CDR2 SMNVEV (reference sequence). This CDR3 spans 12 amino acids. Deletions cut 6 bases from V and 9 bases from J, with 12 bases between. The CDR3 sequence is CASRQAGGEQFF. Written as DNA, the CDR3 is TGTGCCAGCAGACAGGCCGGAGGTGAGCAGTTCTTC.

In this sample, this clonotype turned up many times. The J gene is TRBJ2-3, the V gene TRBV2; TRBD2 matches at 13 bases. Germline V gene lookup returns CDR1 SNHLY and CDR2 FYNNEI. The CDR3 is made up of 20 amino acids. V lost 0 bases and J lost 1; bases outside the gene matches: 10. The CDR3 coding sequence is TGTGCCAGCAGTGAAGCGGATGGACTAGCGGGAGTTTTTGGCACAGATACGCAGTATTTT. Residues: CASSEADGLAGVFGTDTQYF.

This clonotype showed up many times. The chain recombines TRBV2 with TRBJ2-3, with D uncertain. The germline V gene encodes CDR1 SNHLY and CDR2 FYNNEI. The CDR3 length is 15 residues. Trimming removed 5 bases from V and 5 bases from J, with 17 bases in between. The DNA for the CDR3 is TGTGCCAGCAGTAAGGGTGCCCCACGAAAAGATACGCAGTATTTT. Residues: CASSKGAPRKDTQYF.

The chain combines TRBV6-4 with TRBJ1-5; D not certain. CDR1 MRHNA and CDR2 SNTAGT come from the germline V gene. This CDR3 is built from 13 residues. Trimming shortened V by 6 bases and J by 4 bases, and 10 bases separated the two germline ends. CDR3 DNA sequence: TGTGCCAGCAGGATCCGGGAGAATCAGCCCCAGCATTTT. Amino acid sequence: CASRIRENQPQHF.

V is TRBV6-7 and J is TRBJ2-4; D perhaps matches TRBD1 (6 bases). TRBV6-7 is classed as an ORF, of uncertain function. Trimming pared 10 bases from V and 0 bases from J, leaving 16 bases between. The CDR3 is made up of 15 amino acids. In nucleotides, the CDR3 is TGTGCCAACCCAGGGGCCCGAGGAGCCAAAAACATTCAGTACTTC. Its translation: CANPGARGAKNIQYF.

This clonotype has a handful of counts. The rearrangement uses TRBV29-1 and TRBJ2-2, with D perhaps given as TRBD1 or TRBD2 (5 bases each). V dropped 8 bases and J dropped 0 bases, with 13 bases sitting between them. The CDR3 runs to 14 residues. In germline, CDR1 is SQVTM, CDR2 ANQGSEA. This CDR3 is CSIAKGPNTGELFF. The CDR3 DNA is TGCAGCATAGCGAAGGGGCCGAACACCGGGGAGCTGTTTTTT.

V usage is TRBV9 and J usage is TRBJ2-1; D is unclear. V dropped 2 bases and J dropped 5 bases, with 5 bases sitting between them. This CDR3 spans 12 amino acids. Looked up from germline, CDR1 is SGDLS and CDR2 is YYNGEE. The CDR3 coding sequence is TGTGCCAGCAGCGTGCAACACAATGAGCAGTTCTTC. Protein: CASSVQHNEQFF.

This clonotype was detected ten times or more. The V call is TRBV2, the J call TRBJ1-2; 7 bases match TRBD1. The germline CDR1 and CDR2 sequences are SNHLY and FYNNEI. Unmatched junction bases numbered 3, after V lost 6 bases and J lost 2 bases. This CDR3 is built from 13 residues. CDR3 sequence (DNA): TGTGCCAGCAGGCCAGGGGGAAACTATGGCTACACCTTC. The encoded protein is CASRPGGNYGYTF.

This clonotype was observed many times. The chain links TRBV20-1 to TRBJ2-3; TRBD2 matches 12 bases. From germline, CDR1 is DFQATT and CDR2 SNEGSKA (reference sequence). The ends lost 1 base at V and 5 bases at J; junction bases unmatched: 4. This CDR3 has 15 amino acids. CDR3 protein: CSARGLAGALDTQYF. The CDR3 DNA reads TGCAGTGCTAGAGGACTAGCGGGAGCTCTAGATACGCAGTATTTT.

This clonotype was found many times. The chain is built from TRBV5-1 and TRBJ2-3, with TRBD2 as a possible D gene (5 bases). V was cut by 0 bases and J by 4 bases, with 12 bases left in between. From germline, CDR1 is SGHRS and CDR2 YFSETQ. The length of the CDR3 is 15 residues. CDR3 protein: CASSLVSSPPDTQYF. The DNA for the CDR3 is TGCGCCAGCAGCTTGGTGTCTAGCCCTCCAGATACGCAGTATTTT.

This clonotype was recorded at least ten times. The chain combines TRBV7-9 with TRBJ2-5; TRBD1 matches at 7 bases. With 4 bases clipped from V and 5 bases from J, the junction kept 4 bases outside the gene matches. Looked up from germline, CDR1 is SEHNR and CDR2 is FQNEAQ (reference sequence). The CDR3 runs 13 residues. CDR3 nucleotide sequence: TGTGCCAGCAGCTCGACAGGGCTGGAGACCCAGTACTTC. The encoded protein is CASSSTGLETQYF.

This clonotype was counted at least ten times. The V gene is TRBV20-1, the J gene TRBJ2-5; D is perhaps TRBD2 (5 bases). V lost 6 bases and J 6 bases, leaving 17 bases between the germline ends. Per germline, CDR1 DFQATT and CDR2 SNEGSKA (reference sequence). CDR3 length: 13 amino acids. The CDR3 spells CSAEEDSKKTQYF. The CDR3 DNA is TGCAGTGCGGAGGAGGACTCCAAGAAGACCCAGTACTTC.

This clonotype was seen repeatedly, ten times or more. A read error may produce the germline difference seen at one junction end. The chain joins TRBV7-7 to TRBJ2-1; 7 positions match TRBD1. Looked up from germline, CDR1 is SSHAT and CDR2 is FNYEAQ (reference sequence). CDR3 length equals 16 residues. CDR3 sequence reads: CASSLLTGVTYNEQFF. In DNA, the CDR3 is TGTGCTAGCAGCTTACTAACAGGGGTGACCTACAATGAGCAGTTCTTC.

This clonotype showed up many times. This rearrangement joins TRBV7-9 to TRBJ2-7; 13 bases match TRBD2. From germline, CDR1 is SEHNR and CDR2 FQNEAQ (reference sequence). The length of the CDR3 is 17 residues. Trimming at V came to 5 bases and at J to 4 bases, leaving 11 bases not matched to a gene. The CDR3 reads CASSATSGTSGIYEQYF. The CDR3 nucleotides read TGTGCCAGCAGCGCAACATCCGGGACTAGCGGGATTTACGAGCAGTACTTC.

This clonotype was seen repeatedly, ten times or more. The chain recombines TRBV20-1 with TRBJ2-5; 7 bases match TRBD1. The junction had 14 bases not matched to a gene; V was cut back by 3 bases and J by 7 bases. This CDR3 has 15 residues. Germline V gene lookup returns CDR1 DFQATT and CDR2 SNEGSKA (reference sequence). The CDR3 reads CSARDRLVGWVTQYF. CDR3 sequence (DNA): TGCAGTGCTAGGGACAGGCTTGTGGGTTGGGTGACCCAGTACTTC.

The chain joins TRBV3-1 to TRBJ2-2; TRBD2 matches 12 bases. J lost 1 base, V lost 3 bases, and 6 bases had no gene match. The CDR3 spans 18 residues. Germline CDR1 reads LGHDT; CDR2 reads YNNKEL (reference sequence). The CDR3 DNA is TGTGCCAGCAGCCAGACTAGCGGGAGAATAAGGAACACCGGGGAGCTGTTTTTT. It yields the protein CASSQTSGRIRNTGELFF. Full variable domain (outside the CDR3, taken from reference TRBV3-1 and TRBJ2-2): DTAVSQTPKYLVTQMGNDKSIKCEQNLGHDTMYWYKQDSKKFLKIMFSYNNKELIINETVPNRFSPKSPDKAHLNLHINSLELGDSAVYFCASSQTSGRIRNTGELFFGEGSRLTVL.

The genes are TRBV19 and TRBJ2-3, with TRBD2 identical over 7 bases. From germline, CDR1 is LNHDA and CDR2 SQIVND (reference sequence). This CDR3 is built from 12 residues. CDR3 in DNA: TGTGCGACGAAGGGAGGGCCAGATACGCAGTATTTT. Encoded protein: CATKGGPDTQYF.

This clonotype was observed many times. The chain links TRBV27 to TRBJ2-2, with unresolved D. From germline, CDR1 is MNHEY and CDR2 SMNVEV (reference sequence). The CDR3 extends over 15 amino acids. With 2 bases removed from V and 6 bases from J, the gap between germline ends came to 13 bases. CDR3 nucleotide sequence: TGTGCCAGCAGTTTAGCCCTCCCTTGGCCCGGGGAGCTGTTTTTT. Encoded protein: CASSLALPWPGELFF.

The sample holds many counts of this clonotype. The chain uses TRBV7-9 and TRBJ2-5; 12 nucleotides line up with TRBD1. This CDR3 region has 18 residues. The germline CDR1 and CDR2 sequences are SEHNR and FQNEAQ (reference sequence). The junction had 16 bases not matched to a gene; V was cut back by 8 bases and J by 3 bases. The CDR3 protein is CASSSVSGQGAREETQYF. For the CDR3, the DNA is TGTGCCAGCTCCTCGGTGTCGGGACAGGGGGCGAGAGAAGAGACCCAGTACTTC.

CDR3: CASRGLLDNEQFF. The CDR3 DNA is TGTGCCAGCAGAGGACTGCTTGACAATGAGCAGTTCTTC. This chain uses TRBV6-1 with TRBJ2-1; possible D gene TRBD2, 5 bases. V dropped 6 bases and J dropped 5 bases, with 11 bases sitting between them. The CDR3 runs 13 residues. CDR1 and CDR2 from the germline V gene are MNHNS and SASEGT.

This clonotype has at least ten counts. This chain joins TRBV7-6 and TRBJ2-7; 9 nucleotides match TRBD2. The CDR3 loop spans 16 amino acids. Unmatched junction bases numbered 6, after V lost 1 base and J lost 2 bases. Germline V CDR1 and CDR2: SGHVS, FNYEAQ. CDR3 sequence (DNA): TGTGCCAGCAGCTTAGAGGCTAGCGGGACTACCTACGAGCAGTACTTC. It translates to CASSLEASGTTYEQYF.

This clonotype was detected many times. The CDR3 loop reads CASSPGSQGNTIYF. CDR3 in DNA: TGTGCCAGCTCACCCGGCAGTCAAGGAAACACCATATATTTT. This rearrangement joins TRBV18 to TRBJ1-3, with D hard to call. This CDR3 contains 14 residues. V was clipped by 3 bases and J by 4 bases, with 10 bases between them. Germline loops: CDR1 KGHSH, CDR2 LQKENI.

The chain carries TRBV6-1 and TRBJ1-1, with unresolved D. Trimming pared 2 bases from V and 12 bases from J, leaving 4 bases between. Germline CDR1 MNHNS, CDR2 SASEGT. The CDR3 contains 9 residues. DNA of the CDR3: TGTGCCAGCAGTGAACGACCTTTCTTT. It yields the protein CASSERPFF.